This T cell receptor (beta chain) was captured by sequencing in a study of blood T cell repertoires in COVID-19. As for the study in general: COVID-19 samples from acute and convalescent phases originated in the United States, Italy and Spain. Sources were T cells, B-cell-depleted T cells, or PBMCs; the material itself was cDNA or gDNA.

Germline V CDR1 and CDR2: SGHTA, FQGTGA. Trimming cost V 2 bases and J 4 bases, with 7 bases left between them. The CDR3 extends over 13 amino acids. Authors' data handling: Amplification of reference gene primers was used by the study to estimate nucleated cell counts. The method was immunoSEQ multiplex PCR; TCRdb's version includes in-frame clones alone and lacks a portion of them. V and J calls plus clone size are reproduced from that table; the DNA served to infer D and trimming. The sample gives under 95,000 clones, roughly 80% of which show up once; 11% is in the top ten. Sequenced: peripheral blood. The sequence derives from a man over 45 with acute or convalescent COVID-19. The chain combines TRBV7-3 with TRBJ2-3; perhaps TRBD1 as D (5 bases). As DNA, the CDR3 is TGTGCCAGCAGCTTACTAGGGGCAGATACGCAGTATTTT. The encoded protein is CASSLLGADTQYF.